This TCR beta chain was captured in a study of T cell repertoires in cytomegalovirus infection. This clonotype was counted ten times or more. Trimming stripped 2 bases from V and 0 bases from J, with 12 bases between. This CDR3 spans 15 amino acids. Germline V CDR1 and CDR2: DFQATT, SNEGSKA (reference sequence). TCRdb independently ran MiXCR on the reads; one entry per CDR3 protein. The sample contains approximately 150,000 distinct CDR3 sequences, about 6.1% of which appear only once. This receptor was obtained from a human donor in good health (CMV status not recorded). Some clones in this sample may be carry-over from other donors' samples. The sequenced material came from PBMCs. The V and J genes are TRBV20-1 and TRBJ2-3, with TRBD2 as a possible D gene (5 bases). The CDR3 here is CSARFRGPSTDTQYF. The CDR3 DNA reads TGCAGTGCTAGATTTAGAGGGCCGAGCACAGATACGCAGTATTTT.